The clone carrying this TCR beta chain has only one observation. Its antigen is undetermined. In germline, CDR1 is SGDLS, CDR2 YYNGEE. With 4 bases removed from V and 2 bases from J, the gap between germline ends came to 16 bases. The CDR3 covers 15 residues. Time point in this sample: pretreatment peripheral blood. Between 1 and 8 samples per patient were obtained, pretreatment and on-treatment. Synthetically made TCR analog templates were put into each PCR as spikes. This table comes from immunoSEQ multiplex PCR, and its TCRdb copy is limited to in-frame clones, with some not included. Of tens of thousands of clones in the sample, 81% are singletons; the top ten hold more than 5.5%. The data were taken from a study of PD-L1 blockade in urothelial cancer. About the research overall: Analysis of the blood was performed 3 weeks (second dose) and 6 weeks after treatment start. General study results and limits: Lower pretreatment blood TCR clonality, under the median, predicted better survival, researchers reported.

This sample comprised PBMCs, obtained around atezolizumab (anti-PD-L1) treatment. The sequence was obtained from a man between 65 and 79 years old with urothelial cancer. The chain combines TRBV9 with TRBJ2-7; tentative D call: TRBD1 (5 bases). The CDR3 coding sequence is TGTGCCAGCAGCCCAATGACAGCGATACCCTACGAGCAGTACTTC. It is translated as CASSPMTAIPYEQYF.